This TCR beta chain was sequenced in a study of identical twins. The CDR3 totals 13 residues. Trimming took off 5 bases at V and 3 bases at J, with 11 bases between the two ends. Many counts were recorded for this clonotype. TCRdb processed the 5' RACE reads anew with MiXCR; each CDR3 protein has one entry. Of about 550,000 distinct CDR3 sequences listed, approximately 20% are singletons. This same sample was also part of a study on yellow fever vaccine responses in identical twins.

This receptor was obtained from a woman younger than 35 in good health. The chain combines TRBV12-3 or TRBV12-4 with TRBJ2-7, with D unclear. Sequenced input: CD4+ T cells sorted from blood. The CDR3 nucleotides are TGTGCCAGCAGTCTCCAACTATTCTACGAGCAGTACTTC. Its translation is CASSLQLFYEQYF.